This T cell receptor (beta chain) was sequenced in a study of blood T cell repertoires in COVID-19. The wider study: PBMCs, B-cell-depleted T cells, or T cells were the source of the cDNA or gDNA that made up the material.

V gave up 0 bases and J gave up 3 bases, with 8 bases separating them. The CDR3 consists of 14 residues. Germline values: CDR1 LNHNV, CDR2 YYDKDF (reference sequence). As originally analysed: The authors estimated nucleated cell counts from reference gene primer amplification. Clones were sequenced by immunoSEQ multiplex PCR, and TCRdb holds only the in-frame ones, with some missing. That table supplies the V and J calls and clone size; D and trimming were determined from the DNA. The sample includes some 77,000 clones, roughly 79% seen only once; the top ten take 20% to 25%. The chain recombines TRBV15 with TRBJ2-5; tentatively, D is TRBD1 (6 bases). The sample taken for sequencing was peripheral blood. The TCR was taken from a woman between 65 and 79 years old with acute or convalescent COVID-19. As DNA, the CDR3 is TGTGCCACCAGCAGAGAGCGGACAGAAGAGACCCAGTACTTC. Translating it yields CATSRERTEETQYF.